Listed here is a single T cell receptor (beta chain). Its antigen remains unidentified. This sample stems from a study of T cell responses to AZD1222 COVID-19 vaccine. The CDR3 length is 14 residues. Trimming took 3 bases from V and 5 from J; bases not matched to a gene: 6. The V gene's germline CDR1 is LNHDA and CDR2 SQIVND (reference sequence). Only in-frame clones appear in the TCRdb table, and some are missing; sequencing was by immunoSEQ multiplex PCR. Found here are around 150,000 clones, around nine tenths of them singletons; the top ten hold around 5.4%. The study's findings and limits: It should be noted that donors were predominantly white British and more often female, and clonal diversity was possibly underestimated.

The specimen comprised peripheral blood, sampled on day 0 of AZD1222 vaccination. This clonotype was obtained from an adult in good health. The chain links TRBV19 to TRBJ2-7; 8 bases are shared with TRBD1. The CDR3 DNA reads as TGTGCCAGTAGTATCTTGGGACAGGCTAACGAGCAGTACTTC. Translating gives CASSILGQANEQYF.